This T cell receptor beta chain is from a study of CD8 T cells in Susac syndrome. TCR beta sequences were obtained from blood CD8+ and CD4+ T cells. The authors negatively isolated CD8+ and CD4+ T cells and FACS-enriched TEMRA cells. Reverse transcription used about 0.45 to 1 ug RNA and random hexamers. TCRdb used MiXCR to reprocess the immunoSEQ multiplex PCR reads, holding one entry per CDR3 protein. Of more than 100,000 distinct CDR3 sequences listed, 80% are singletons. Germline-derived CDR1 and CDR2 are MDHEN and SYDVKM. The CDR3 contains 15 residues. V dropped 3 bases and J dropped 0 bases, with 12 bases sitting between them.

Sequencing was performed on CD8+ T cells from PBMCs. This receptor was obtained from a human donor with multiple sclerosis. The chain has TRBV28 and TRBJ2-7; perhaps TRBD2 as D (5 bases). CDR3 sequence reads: CASSFRGPLSYEQYF. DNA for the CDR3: TGTGCCAGCAGTTTCCGGGGTCCTCTCTCCTACGAGCAGTACTTC.